This is a list of T cell receptor beta chains from one sample in a study of CD8 T cells in Susac syndrome. TCRdb fed the immunoSEQ multiplex PCR reads into MiXCR, producing one record per CDR3 protein. This table holds 140,000 or so distinct CDR3 sequences, about 94% found once. Sequencing was done on a sample of CD4+ T cells from PBMCs. The receptors were sampled from a human donor with Susac syndrome. CDR3s leave out the opening cysteine and the closing phenylalanine or tryptophan. Clone size is not always given. Where it is, it says once, few, many or a class for expanded clones.

>TRBV12-5|TRBJ2-4|once
ASALGLAGGKNIQY
>TRBV20-1|TRBJ1-2|.
SARETGWDYGYT
>TRBV4-2|TRBJ1-2|.
ASSQEGINYGYT
>TRBV28|TRBJ1-2|.
ASSPGSPGYT
>TRBV4-1|TRBJ1-4|.
ASSHPGQGARSDNEKLF
>TRBV6-2/TRBV6-3|TRBJ2-6|.
ATGTVSGANVLT
>TRBV6-5|TRBJ1-1|.
ASSYNRMNTEAF
>TRBV20-1|TRBJ2-5|.
SASLGGTLNFGTQY
>TRBV21-1|TRBJ2-4|.
ASSGRSKGRATGDLNIQY
>TRBV29-1|TRBJ2-7|.
SVSHRGRFDEQY
>TRBV20-1|TRBJ2-4|.
SAIPGQNIQY
>TRBV2|TRBJ2-2|.
ASRGLGDSHTGELF
>TRBV6-6|TRBJ2-4|.
ASRPQGGRFDIQY
>TRBV28|TRBJ2-3|.
ASGPRFPDTQY